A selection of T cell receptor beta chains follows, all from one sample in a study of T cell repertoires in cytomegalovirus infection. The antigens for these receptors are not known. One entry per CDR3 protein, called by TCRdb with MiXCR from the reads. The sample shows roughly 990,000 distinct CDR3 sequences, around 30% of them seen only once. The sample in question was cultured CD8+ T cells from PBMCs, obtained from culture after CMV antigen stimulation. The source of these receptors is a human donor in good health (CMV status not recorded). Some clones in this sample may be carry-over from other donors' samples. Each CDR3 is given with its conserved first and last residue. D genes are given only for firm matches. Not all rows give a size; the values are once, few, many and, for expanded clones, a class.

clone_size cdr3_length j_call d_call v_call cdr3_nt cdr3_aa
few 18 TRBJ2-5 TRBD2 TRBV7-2 TGTGCCAGCAGCTTAGCGAGAGTAGCGGGGGAGTACCAAGAGACCCAGTACTTC CASSLARVAGEYQETQYF
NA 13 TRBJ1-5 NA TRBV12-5 TGTGCTAGTGGTCCTCCATACAATCAGCCCCAGCATTTT CASGPPYNQPQHF
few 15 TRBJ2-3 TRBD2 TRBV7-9 TGTGCCAGCAGCTTTTACGGGAGGAGCACAGATACGCAGTATTTT CASSFYGRSTDTQYF
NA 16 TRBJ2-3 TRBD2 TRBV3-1 TGTGCCAGCAGCCTATCTAGCGGAACGAGCACAGATACGCAGTATTTT CASSLSSGTSTDTQYF
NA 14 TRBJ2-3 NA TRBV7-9 TGTGCCAGCAGCTCCAGAGGGCCGGCCGATACGCAGTATTTT CASSSRGPADTQYF
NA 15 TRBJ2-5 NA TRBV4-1 TGCGCCAGCAGCCAAGATGGACTGAAGAAGGAGACCCAGTACTTC CASSQDGLKKETQYF
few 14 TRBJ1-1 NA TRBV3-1 TGTGCCAGCATCGGGGGAATGGGGAGCGCTGAAGCTTTCTTT CASIGGMGSAEAFF
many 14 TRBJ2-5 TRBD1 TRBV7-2 TGTGCCAGCAGCCGGACAGGGGGTTGGGAGACCCAGTACTTC CASSRTGGWETQYF
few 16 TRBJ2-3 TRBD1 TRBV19 TGTGCCAGTAGTATACCACAGGGGATTCACACAGATACGCAGTATTTT CASSIPQGIHTDTQYF
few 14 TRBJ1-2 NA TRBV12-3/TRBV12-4 TGTGCCAGCAGCTTTGGTAGACCCATCGGGGGCTACACCTTC CASSFGRPIGGYTF
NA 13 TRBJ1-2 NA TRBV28 TGTGCCAGCAGTCTCCCGGGGTTGGGTGGCTACACCTTC CASSLPGLGGYTF
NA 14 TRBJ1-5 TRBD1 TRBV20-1 TGCAGTGCTAGAGTCTTACAGGGGAATCAGCCCCAGCATTTT CSARVLQGNQPQHF
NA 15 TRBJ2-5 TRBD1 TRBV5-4 TGTGCCAGCAGCCCGGGACAGATACTTCAAGAGACCCAGTACTTC CASSPGQILQETQYF
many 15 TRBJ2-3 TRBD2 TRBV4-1 TGTGCCAGCAGCCAAGAGGGACTAGCAACAGATACGCAGTATTTT CASSQEGLATDTQYF
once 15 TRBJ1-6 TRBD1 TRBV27 TGTGCCAGCAGTCCAGGGACAGGAATATTCAAGGCCCTCCACTTT CASSPGTGIFKALHF
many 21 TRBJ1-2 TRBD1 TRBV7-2 TGTGCCAGCAGCGCCGCCGGGACAGGGGGAGTAAACCGCCGTGGGTCCTATGGCTACACCTTC CASSAAGTGGVNRRGSYGYTF
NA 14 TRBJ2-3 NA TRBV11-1 TGTGCCAGCAGCTCTTACAGGTTTTCAGATACGCAGTATTTT CASSSYRFSDTQYF
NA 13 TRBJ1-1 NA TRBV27 TGTGCCAGCAGTTCGGACATGTCCACTGAAGCTTTCTTT CASSSDMSTEAFF
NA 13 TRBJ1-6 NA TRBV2 TGTGCCGGGACCTCGGTGACGGTTTCACCCCTCCACTTT CAGTSVTVSPLHF
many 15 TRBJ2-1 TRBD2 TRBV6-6 TGTGCCAGCAGCCACGGGGGGGGTATACACAATGAGCAGTTCTTC CASSHGGGIHNEQFF
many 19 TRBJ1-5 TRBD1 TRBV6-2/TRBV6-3 TGTGCCAGCAGTTACCCTCAACCGGGACAGCAATATAGCAATCAGCCCCAGCATTTT CASSYPQPGQQYSNQPQHF
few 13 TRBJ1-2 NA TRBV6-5 TGTGCCAGCAGTTACTGGCAGGTCTATGGCTACACCTTC CASSYWQVYGYTF
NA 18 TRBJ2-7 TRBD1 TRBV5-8 TGTGCCAGCAGCTTGGTCCGGGGACAGGGGGCAGGGTCCTACGAGCAGTACTTC CASSLVRGQGAGSYEQYF
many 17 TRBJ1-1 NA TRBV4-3 TGCGCCAGCAGCCCACAGCCTCGACAGCTCGGCGCGACTGAAGCTTTCTTT CASSPQPRQLGATEAFF
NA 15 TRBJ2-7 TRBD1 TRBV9 TGTGCCAGCAGCACCAACCGGGACAGGGGCTACGAGCAGTACTTC CASSTNRDRGYEQYF
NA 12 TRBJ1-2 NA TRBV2 TGTGCCAGCAGTGCTGGAGGGGTAGGCTACACCTTC CASSAGGVGYTF
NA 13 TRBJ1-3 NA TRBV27 TGTGTCAGCAAGGACTCAGGAGGAAACACCATATATTTT CVSKDSGGNTIYF
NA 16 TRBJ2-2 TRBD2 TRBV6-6 TGTGCCAGCAACGCACGGGGGGACGCGAACACCGGGGAGCTGTTTTTT CASNARGDANTGELFF
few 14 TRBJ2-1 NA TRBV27 TGTGCCAGCAGTTTAATAGCTAACCTCCATGAGCAGTTCTTC CASSLIANLHEQFF
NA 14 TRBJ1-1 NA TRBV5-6 TGTGCCAGCCTGTCCCACGGCAAGAACACTGAAGCTTTCTTT CASLSHGKNTEAFF
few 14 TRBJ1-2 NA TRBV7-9 TGTGCCAGCAGCTTCAAGGGAGACGGCTATGGCTACACCTTC CASSFKGDGYGYTF
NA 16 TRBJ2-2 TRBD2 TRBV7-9 TGTGCCAGCAGCTCCCGGGGGGGGGATACCACCGGGGAGCTGTTTTTT CASSSRGGDTTGELFF
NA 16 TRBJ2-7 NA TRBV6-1 TGTGCCAGCAGTGAAAACCTACGACATTTCTCCTACGAGCAGTACTTC CASSENLRHFSYEQYF
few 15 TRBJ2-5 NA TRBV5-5 TGTGCCAGCAGCTTGGATCGGGGTTCCCAAGAGACCCAGTACTTC CASSLDRGSQETQYF
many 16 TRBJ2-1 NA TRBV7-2 TGTGCCAGCAGCTTAAGGCGGGGGCCTTTCTACAATGAGCAGTTCTTC CASSLRRGPFYNEQFF
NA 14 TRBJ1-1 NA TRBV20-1 TGCAGTGTCCTCGGCCGATCAATGAACACTGAAGCTTTCTTT CSVLGRSMNTEAFF
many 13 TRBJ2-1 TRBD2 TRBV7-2 TGTGCCAGCAGCTTGGGACTAGCCAATGAGCAGTTCTTC CASSLGLANEQFF
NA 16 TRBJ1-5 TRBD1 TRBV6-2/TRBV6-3 TGTGCCAGCAGTTCAGACAGGGTGGACGGCAATCAGCCCCAGCATTTT CASSSDRVDGNQPQHF
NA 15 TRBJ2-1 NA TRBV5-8 TGTGCCAGCAGCTCGCTTACGAGGGGCGAGAATGAGCAGTTCTTC CASSSLTRGENEQFF
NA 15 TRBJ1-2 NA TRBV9 TGTGCCAGCAGCGCCCAGACACAGGGAAGGGATGGCTACACCTTC CASSAQTQGRDGYTF
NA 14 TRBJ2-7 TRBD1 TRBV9 TGTGCCAGCAGCACGACAGGGGAGGTCTACGAGCAGTACTTC CASSTTGEVYEQYF
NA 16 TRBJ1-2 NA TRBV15 TGTGCCACCAGCGGCCCCGGGACGGCAAAGAACTATGGCTACACCTTC CATSGPGTAKNYGYTF
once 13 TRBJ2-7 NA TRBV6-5 TGTGCCAGCAGTTACTCCATTACGGGCGAGCAGTACTTC CASSYSITGEQYF